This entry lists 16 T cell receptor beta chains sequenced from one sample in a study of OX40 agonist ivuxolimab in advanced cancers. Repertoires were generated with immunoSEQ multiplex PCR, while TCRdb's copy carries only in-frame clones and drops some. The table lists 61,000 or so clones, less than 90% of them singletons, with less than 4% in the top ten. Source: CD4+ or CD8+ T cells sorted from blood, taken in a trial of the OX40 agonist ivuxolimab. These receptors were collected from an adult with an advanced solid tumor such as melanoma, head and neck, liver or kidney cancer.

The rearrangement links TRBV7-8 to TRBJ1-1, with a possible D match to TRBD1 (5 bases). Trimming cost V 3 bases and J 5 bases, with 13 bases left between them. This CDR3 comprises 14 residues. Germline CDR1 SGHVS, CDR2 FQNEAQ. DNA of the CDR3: TGTGCCAGCAGCTTCCCACTCGGGGGGACTGAAGCTTTCTTT. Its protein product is CASSFPLGGTEAFF.

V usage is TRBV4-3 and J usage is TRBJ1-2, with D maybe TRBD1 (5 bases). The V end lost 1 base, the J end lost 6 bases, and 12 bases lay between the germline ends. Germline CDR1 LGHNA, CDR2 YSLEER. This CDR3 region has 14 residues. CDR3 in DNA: TGCGCCAGCAGCCAAGGCGCCCGGGGGGATGGCTACACCTTC. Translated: CASSQGARGDGYTF.

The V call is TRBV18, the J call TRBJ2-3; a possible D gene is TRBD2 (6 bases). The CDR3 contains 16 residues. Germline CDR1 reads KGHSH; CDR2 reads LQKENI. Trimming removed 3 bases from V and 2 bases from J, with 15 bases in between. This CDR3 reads CASSPSRGGITDTQYF. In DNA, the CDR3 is TGTGCCAGCTCACCGTCCCGTGGGGGGATCACAGATACGCAGTATTTT.

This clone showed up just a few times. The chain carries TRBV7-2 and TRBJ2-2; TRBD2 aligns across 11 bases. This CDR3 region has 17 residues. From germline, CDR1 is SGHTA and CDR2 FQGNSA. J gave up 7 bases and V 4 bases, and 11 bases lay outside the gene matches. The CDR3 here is CASSSETSGIAGGELFF. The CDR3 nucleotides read TGTGCCAGCAGCTCCGAGACTAGCGGGATCGCCGGCGGGGAGCTGTTTTTT. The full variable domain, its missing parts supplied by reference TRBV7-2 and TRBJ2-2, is GAGVSQSPSNKVTEKGKDVELRCDPISGHTALYWYRQSLGQGLEFLIYFQGNSAPDKSGLPSDRFSAERTGGSVSTLTIQRTQQEDSAVYLCASSSETSGIAGGELFFGEGSRLTVL.

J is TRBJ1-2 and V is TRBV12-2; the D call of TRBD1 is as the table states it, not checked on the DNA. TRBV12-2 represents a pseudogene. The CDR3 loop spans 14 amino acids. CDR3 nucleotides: TGTGCAAGTCGCTTAGCACAGGGATCGGATGGCTACACCTTC. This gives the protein CASRLAQGSDGYTF.

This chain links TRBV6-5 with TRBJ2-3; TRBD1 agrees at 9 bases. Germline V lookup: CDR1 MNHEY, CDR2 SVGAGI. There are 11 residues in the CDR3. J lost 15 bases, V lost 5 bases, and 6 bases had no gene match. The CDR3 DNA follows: TGTGCCAGCAGTCCCGGGACAGGGAATTATTTT. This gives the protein CASSPGTGNYF.

The CDR3 is CASSRGLAGGPQVEQYF. In DNA form, the CDR3 reads TGTGCCAGCAGCCGCGGACTAGCGGGGGGCCCTCAGGTAGAGCAGTACTTC. V and J are TRBV5-5 and TRBJ2-7; 14 bases agree with TRBD2. Germline V CDR1 and CDR2: SGHKS, YYEKEE (reference sequence). The CDR3 contains 17 residues. With V trimmed by 4 bases and J by 7 bases, 13 bases remained unmatched. The full variable domain, with the rest looked up from reference TRBV5-5 and TRBJ2-7, is DAGVTQSPTHLIKTRGQQVTLRCSPISGHKSVSWYQQVLGQGPQFIFQYYEKEERGRGNFPDRFSARQFPNYSSELNVNALLLGDSALYLCASSRGLAGGPQVEQYFGPGTRLTVT.

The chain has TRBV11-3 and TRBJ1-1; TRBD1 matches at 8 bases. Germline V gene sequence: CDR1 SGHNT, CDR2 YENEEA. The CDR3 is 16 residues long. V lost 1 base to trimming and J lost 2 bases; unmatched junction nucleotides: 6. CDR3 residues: CASSLGIAGGNTEAFF. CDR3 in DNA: TGTGCCAGCAGCTTAGGAATCGCAGGGGGCAACACTGAAGCTTTCTTT.

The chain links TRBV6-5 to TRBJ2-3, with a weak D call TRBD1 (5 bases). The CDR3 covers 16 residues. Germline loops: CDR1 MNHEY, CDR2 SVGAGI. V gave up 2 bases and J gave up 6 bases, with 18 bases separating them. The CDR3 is CASSYDAGNTWDTQYF. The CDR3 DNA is TGTGCCAGCAGTTACGACGCAGGGAATACGTGGGATACGCAGTATTTT.

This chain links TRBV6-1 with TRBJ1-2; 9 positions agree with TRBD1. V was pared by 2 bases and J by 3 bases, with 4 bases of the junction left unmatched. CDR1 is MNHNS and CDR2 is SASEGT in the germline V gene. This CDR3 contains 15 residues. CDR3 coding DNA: TGTGCCAGCAGTGAAAGAGGGGACAGGGACTATGGCTACACCTTC. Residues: CASSERGDRDYGYTF.

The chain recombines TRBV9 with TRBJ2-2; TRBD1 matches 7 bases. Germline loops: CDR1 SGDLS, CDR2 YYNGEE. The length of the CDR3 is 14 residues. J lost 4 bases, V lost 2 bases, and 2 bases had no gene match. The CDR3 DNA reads TGTGCCAGCAGCGTGACAGGGAGCACCGGGGAGCTGTTTTTT. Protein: CASSVTGSTGELFF. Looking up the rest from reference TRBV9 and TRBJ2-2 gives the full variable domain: DSGVTQTPKHLITATGQRVTLRCSPRSGDLSVYWYQQSLDQGLQFLIQYYNGEERAKGNILERFSAQQFPDLHSELNLSSLELGDSALYFCASSVTGSTGELFFGEGSRLTVL.

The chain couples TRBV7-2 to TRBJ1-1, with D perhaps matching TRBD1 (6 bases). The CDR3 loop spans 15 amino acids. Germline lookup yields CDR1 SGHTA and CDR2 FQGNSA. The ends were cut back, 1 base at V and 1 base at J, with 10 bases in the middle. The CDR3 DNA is TGTGCCAGCAGCTTAGGTGGGGGCTCGAACACTGAAGCTTTCTTT. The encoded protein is CASSLGGGSNTEAFF.

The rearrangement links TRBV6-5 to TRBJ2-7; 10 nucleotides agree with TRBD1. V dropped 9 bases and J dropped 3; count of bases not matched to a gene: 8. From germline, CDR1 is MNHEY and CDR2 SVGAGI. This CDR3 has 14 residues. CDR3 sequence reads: CASKLGTGDYEQYF. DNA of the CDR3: TGTGCCAGTAAGTTGGGGACAGGGGACTACGAGCAGTACTTC.

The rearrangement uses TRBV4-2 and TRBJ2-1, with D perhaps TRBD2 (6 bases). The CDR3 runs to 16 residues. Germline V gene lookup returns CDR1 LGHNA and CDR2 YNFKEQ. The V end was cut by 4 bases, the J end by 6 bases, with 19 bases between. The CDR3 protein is CASSRGGTGTSNEQFF. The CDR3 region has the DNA TGTGCCAGCAGCCGAGGAGGCACCGGGACTTCCAATGAGCAGTTCTTC.

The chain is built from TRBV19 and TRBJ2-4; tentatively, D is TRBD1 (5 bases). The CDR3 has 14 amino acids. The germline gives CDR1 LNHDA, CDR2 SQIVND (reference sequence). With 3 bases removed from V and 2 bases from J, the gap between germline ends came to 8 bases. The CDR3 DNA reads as TGTGCCAGTAGTATCAGGGATTCCAAAAACATTCAGTACTTC. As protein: CASSIRDSKNIQYF.

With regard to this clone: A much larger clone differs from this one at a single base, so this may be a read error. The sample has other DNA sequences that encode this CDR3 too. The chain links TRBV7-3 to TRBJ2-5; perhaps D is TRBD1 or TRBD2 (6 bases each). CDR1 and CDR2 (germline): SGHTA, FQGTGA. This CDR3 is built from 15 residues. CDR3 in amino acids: CASSLTGATQETQYF. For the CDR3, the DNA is TGCGCCAGCAGCTTAACGGGGGCCACGCAAGAGACCCAGTACTTC.